This T cell receptor (beta chain) came from a study of T-cell memory formation after mild COVID-19. TCRdb re-analysed the 5' RACE reads in MiXCR, keeping a single row per CDR3 protein. Altogether roughly 450,000 distinct CDR3 sequences are present, under 20% being singletons, with the ten largest covering roughly 21%. Study conclusions and caveats: Certain responding clones were present in pre-infection memory, suggesting participation of cross-reactive memory. Clones that contracted from day 15 to 85 had balanced CD4/CD8; later expanders were CD4+ biased.

CDR1 is SGHTA, CDR2 FQGTGA, per germline. V was cut by 6 bases and J by 1 base, with 9 bases left in between. This CDR3 is built from 13 residues. This clonotype was seen more than once but under ten times. Its target is unknown. The chain joins TRBV7-3 to TRBJ1-1; D gene ambiguous. Sequenced sample: PBMCs or a T cell subset sorted from them (not recorded which). This TCR was recovered from a man younger than 35 who had mild COVID-19 (a few samples of this study predate the infection). Cell type and time point are not known. CDR3 nucleotide sequence: TGTGCCAGCAGTAATCAGCCGAACACTGAAGCTTTCTTT. Protein product: CASSNQPNTEAFF.